Listed here are 10 T cell receptor beta chains from one sample, sequenced in a study of cytomegalovirus exposure and HLA in healthy donors. In the PCR, 60 Vbeta and 13 Jbeta primers were used. Profiled with immunoSEQ multiplex PCR; TCRdb holds only in-frame clones, not every one. The table lists approximately 150,000 clones, roughly three quarters of them singletons. Sequenced sample: PBMCs. The receptor set was obtained from a male donor in good health and CMV-seropositive.

The rearrangement joins TRBV2 to TRBJ2-7; a weak D match, TRBD2 (6 bases). The CDR3 runs 14 residues. CDR1 and CDR2 from the germline V gene are SNHLY and FYNNEI. V was clipped by 7 bases and J by 7 bases, with 20 bases between them. The DNA for the CDR3 is TGTGCCAGCAACATATTTGTACGAGCGGGTGAGCAGTACTTC. As protein: CASNIFVRAGEQYF.

Here the CDR3 DNA reads TGTGCCAGCAGTTTAACAAAAAATCAGCCCCAGCATTTT. Translated, it gives CASSLTKNQPQHF. The chain is built from TRBV27 and TRBJ1-5; no reliable D call. Germline V gives CDR1 MNHEY, CDR2 SMNVEV (reference sequence). Trimming took off 2 bases at V and 4 bases at J, with 6 bases between the two ends. The CDR3 has 13 residues.

This clone was observed a single time. The genes are TRBV5-1 and TRBJ2-2, with 8 bases matching TRBD1. This CDR3 is 15 amino acids long. Germline V gives CDR1 SGHRS, CDR2 YFSETQ. V lost 2 bases to trimming and J lost 3 bases; unmatched junction nucleotides: 3. CDR3 DNA: TGCGCCAGCAGCTTAGGACAGGGAGACACCGGGGAGCTGTTTTTT. Translation gives CASSLGQGDTGELFF.

J is TRBJ2-7 and V is TRBV2; perhaps TRBD1 as D (6 bases). Germline values: CDR1 SNHLY, CDR2 FYNNEI. The CDR3 covers 16 residues. V was pared by 11 bases and J by 0 bases, with 23 bases between. The CDR3 DNA follows: TGTGCCGTTTCCCCCATAGGGGGTTCCTTCTCCTACGAGCAGTACTTC. It yields the protein CAVSPIGGSFSYEQYF.

This clone was seen a few times. V is TRBV25-1 and J is TRBJ1-1, with D maybe TRBD1 (5 bases). This CDR3 comprises 10 residues. Germline V CDR1 and CDR2: MGHDK, SYGVNS. With 8 bases removed from V and 8 bases from J, the gap between germline ends came to 9 bases. The CDR3 coding sequence is TGTGCCAGCGAGGCAGGGGAAGCTTTCTTT. Its protein product is CASEAGEAFF.

The rearrangement joins TRBV6-5 to TRBJ2-3; maybe TRBD1 (6 bases). CDR1 MNHEY and CDR2 SVGAGI come from the germline V gene. Trimming removed 5 bases at V and 3 bases at J, with 15 bases between. The length of the CDR3 is 15 residues. In DNA, the CDR3 is TGTGCCAGCAGTCTTCCGGGACAAACTACAGATACGCAGTATTTT. It codes for CASSLPGQTTDTQYF.

The chain carries TRBV6-1 and TRBJ2-7; D gene ambiguous. The CDR3 extends over 13 amino acids. Germline CDR1 MNHNS, CDR2 SASEGT. Between the trimmed V and J ends, which lost 6 bases and 0 bases, there was a span of 9 bases. CDR3 sequence reads: CASRAASSYEQYF. DNA of the CDR3: TGTGCCAGCAGAGCCGCGAGCTCCTACGAGCAGTACTTC.

The V call is TRBV7-2, the J call TRBJ2-1; 12 nucleotides agree with TRBD2. This CDR3 comprises 18 residues. V shed 5 bases and J 1 base; nucleotides not matched to a gene: 9. CDR1 is SGHTA, CDR2 FQGNSA, per germline. CDR3 in amino acids: CASSPIRLAGVSYNEQFF. The CDR3 DNA reads as TGTGCCAGCAGCCCGATCCGACTAGCGGGGGTTTCCTACAATGAGCAGTTCTTC. The full variable domain, in which reference TRBV7-2 and TRBJ2-1 provide the parts outside the CDR3, is GAGVSQSPSNKVTEKGKDVELRCDPISGHTALYWYRQSLGQGLEFLIYFQGNSAPDKSGLPSDRFSAERTGGSVSTLTIQRTQQEDSAVYLCASSPIRLAGVSYNEQFFGPGTRLTVL.

This clone was detected a few times. The rearrangement joins TRBV6-1 to TRBJ2-7; D is possibly TRBD2 (5 bases). This CDR3 region has 12 residues. CDR1 is MNHNS and CDR2 is SASEGT in the germline V gene. V lost 6 bases and J 7 bases, leaving 13 bases between the germline ends. In DNA, the CDR3 is TGTGCCAGCAGCGGACTTACTCGGGAGCAGTACTTC. It yields the protein CASSGLTREQYF.

The chain joins TRBV14 to TRBJ2-7; D gene ambiguous. The V end was cut by 0 bases, the J end by 7 bases, with 7 bases between. Germline V gives CDR1 SGHDN, CDR2 FVKESK. This CDR3 is built from 12 residues. The CDR3 spells CASSQDWQEQYF. The CDR3 nucleotides are TGTGCCAGCAGCCAAGATTGGCAAGAGCAGTACTTC.